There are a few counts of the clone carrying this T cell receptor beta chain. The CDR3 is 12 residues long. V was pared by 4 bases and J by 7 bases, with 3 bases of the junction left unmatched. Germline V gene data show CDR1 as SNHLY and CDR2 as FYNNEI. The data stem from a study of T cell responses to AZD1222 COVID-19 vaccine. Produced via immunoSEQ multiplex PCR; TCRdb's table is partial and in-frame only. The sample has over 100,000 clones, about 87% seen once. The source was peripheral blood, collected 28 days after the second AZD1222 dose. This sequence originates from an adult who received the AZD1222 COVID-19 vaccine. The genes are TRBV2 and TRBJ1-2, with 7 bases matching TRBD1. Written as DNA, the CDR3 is TGTGCCAGCAGTGGAGACAGGGCTGGCTACACCTTC. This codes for CASSGDRAGYTF.